What follows are 18 T cell receptor beta chains derived from one specimen sequenced in a study of shared clonotypes between healthy human individuals. Naive CD8 cells lacked CD45RO, underwent positive selection for CCR7 and left out terminally differentiated effector memory CD45RA+ cells. Profiled with immunoSEQ multiplex PCR; TCRdb holds only in-frame clones, not every one. The sample lists 2 million to 2.5 million clones, 93% occurring once. The source material was naive CD8+ T cells from PBMCs. The receptor set was obtained from a man younger than 35 in good health. Some clones in this sample may be carry-over from other donors' samples.

The rearrangement joins TRBV27 to TRBJ2-1; D is undetermined. This CDR3 has 14 residues. V lost 7 bases and J 0 bases, leaving 10 bases between the germline ends. CDR1 is MNHEY, CDR2 SMNVEV, per germline (reference sequence). The CDR3 loop is CASTFRSSYNEQFF. In DNA, the CDR3 is TGTGCCAGCACCTTTAGGAGCTCCTACAATGAGCAGTTCTTC.

The chain uses TRBV9 and TRBJ2-6; either TRBD1 or TRBD2 may supply D (5 bases each). The CDR3 is 18 amino acids. V shed 3 bases and J shed 2 bases, with 18 bases lying between them. The V gene's germline CDR1 is SGDLS and CDR2 YYNGEE. CDR3 sequence: CASSGPSRDPPGANVLTF. CDR3 coding DNA: TGTGCCAGCAGCGGCCCATCAAGGGACCCACCTGGGGCCAACGTCCTGACTTTC.

V usage is TRBV11-2 and J usage is TRBJ2-1; TRBD2 matches at 8 bases. The junction had 13 bases not matched to a gene; V was cut back by 5 bases and J by 7 bases. There are 16 residues in the CDR3. The V gene's germline CDR1 is SGHAT and CDR2 FQNNGV. For the CDR3, the DNA is TGTGCCAGCAGCGCACGGCCGGGACTAGGGCGTAATGAGCAGTTCTTC. As protein: CASSARPGLGRNEQFF.

V and J are TRBV4-1 and TRBJ2-1, with TRBD2 identical over 8 bases. From germline, CDR1 is MGHRA and CDR2 YSYEKL. V shed 6 bases and J 8 bases; nucleotides not matched to a gene: 15. The CDR3 spans 16 residues. CDR3 DNA: TGCGCCAGCAGTCAACATGAGCGGGAGCGTTTTGATGAGCAGTTCTTC. This gives the protein CASSQHERERFDEQFF.

CDR3 bases: TGTGCCAGCAGCTTAAGAGGACAGGGCCCAGATACGCAGTATTTT. Protein sequence: CASSLRGQGPDTQYF. The rearrangement uses TRBV11-3 and TRBJ2-3; TRBD1 aligns across 8 bases. The ends lost 2 bases at V and 4 bases at J; junction bases unmatched: 5. Per germline, CDR1 SGHNT and CDR2 YENEEA. The CDR3 length is 15 residues.

The V gene is TRBV30, the J gene TRBJ1-3, with D tentatively TRBD1 (5 bases). This CDR3 is 17 amino acids long. The germline gives CDR1 GTSNPN, CDR2 SVGIG (reference sequence). V dropped 0 bases and J dropped 0 bases, with 15 bases sitting between them. The CDR3 nucleotides read TGTGCCTGGAGTGTAAGGGGAATTAGCAGCTCTGGAAACACCATATATTTT. This codes for CAWSVRGISSSGNTIYF.

With regard to this clone: The sample carries other DNA sequences with the same CDR3. The chain uses TRBV7-7 and TRBJ2-7, with 9 nucleotides matching TRBD1. CDR3 length: 14 residues. V lost 3 bases, J lost 2 bases, and 2 bases stayed unmatched. The germline CDR1 and CDR2 sequences are SSHAT and FNYEAQ (reference sequence). The chain's CDR3 is CASSLGQGAYEQYF. The CDR3 DNA reads as TGTGCCAGCAGCTTGGGACAGGGAGCCTACGAGCAGTACTTC.

The chain couples TRBV6-1 to TRBJ2-7; D not certain. Trimming removed 1 base at V and 7 bases at J, with 11 bases between. The germline V gene encodes CDR1 MNHNS and CDR2 SASEGT. The CDR3 extends over 13 amino acids. The chain's CDR3 is CASSEGPMGEQYF. The CDR3 DNA reads as TGTGCCAGCAGTGAAGGGCCCATGGGGGAGCAGTACTTC.

In the case of this clone: The sample holds other DNA sequences that translate to the same CDR3. This chain uses TRBV6-5 with TRBJ2-7; no definite D call. From germline, CDR1 is MNHEY and CDR2 SVGAGI. V dropped 2 bases and J dropped 3 bases, with 8 bases sitting between them. The CDR3 length is 13 residues. The CDR3 DNA reads TGTGCCAGCAGTTACCTGGAAGGCTACGAGCAGTACTTC. Amino acids: CASSYLEGYEQYF.

This rearrangement joins TRBV9 to TRBJ2-5, with 7 bases lining up with TRBD1. CDR3 length: 15 residues. Germline assignment: CDR1 SGDLS and CDR2 YYNGEE. V lost 3 bases, J lost 2 bases, and 7 bases stayed unmatched. In DNA, the CDR3 is TGTGCCAGCAGCGCCTCGGGACAGCTACAAGAGACCCAGTACTTC. Residues: CASSASGQLQETQYF.

A word on this clone: The sample holds other DNA sequences that translate to the same CDR3. V and J are TRBV6-5 and TRBJ2-7, with a possible D match to TRBD1 (6 bases). Trimming stripped 1 base from V and 3 bases from J, with 13 bases between. The CDR3 totals 15 residues. Germline assignment: CDR1 MNHEY and CDR2 SVGAGI. CDR3 nucleotide sequence: TGTGCCAGCAGTTACTTTCCAGGGGCGAACTACGAGCAGTACTTC. Its translation: CASSYFPGANYEQYF.

The V gene is TRBV27, the J gene TRBJ2-7, with a weak D call TRBD1 (6 bases). The V gene's germline CDR1 is MNHEY and CDR2 SMNVEV (reference sequence). V was cut by 0 bases and J by 6 bases, with 12 bases left in between. CDR3 length: 14 amino acids. DNA of the CDR3: TGTGCCAGCAGTTTATCGTTCAGGGGCGGCGAGCAGTACTTC. This encodes CASSLSFRGGEQYF.

The chain links TRBV7-8 to TRBJ2-7, with TRBD2 as a possible D gene (6 bases). Trimming shortened V by 1 base and J by 0 bases, and 7 bases separated the two germline ends. Germline CDR1 reads SGHVS; CDR2 reads FQNEAQ. There are 14 residues in the CDR3. The DNA of the CDR3 is TGTGCCAGCAGCTTAGACGGGAGCTCCTACGAGCAGTACTTC. It is translated as CASSLDGSSYEQYF. Complete variable domain (other parts from reference TRBV7-8 and TRBJ2-7): GAGVSQSPRYKVAKRGQDVALRCDPISGHVSLFWYQQALGQGPEFLTYFQNEAQLDKSGLPSDRFFAERPEGSVSTLKIQRTQQEDSAVYLCASSLDGSSYEQYFGPGTRLTVT.

This clone was observed once. The chain joins TRBV27 to TRBJ2-4, with unresolved D. V was cut by 0 bases and J by 1 base, with 10 bases left in between. Germline assignment: CDR1 MNHEY and CDR2 SMNVEV (reference sequence). The CDR3 totals 16 residues. The CDR3 region has the DNA TGTGCCAGCAGTTTATCGGGCGGTGGGGCCAAAAACATTCAGTACTTC. This codes for CASSLSGGGAKNIQYF.

The chain carries TRBV13 and TRBJ2-7; 12 bases align to TRBD2. This CDR3 region has 17 residues. The V segment lost 2 bases and the J segment 4 bases; nucleotides outside the gene matches: 9. Looked up from germline, CDR1 is PRHDT and CDR2 is FYEKMQ (reference sequence). The CDR3 sequence is CASSLTTTSGRVYEQYF. CDR3 DNA sequence: TGTGCCAGCAGCTTAACTACGACTAGCGGGAGAGTTTACGAGCAGTACTTC.

Of note for this clone: Distinct nucleotide sequences in the sample also encode this CDR3. This chain connects TRBV7-8 to TRBJ2-7; 9 bases agree with TRBD1. V was pared by 3 bases and J by 1 base, with 1 base of the junction left unmatched. The CDR3 extends over 14 amino acids. CDR1 and CDR2 from the germline V gene are SGHVS and FQNEAQ. CDR3: CASSLGTGSYEQYF. Written as DNA, the CDR3 is TGTGCCAGCAGCTTGGGGACAGGGTCCTACGAGCAGTACTTC.

The chain has TRBV28 and TRBJ2-1, with 8 bases aligning to TRBD2. This CDR3 region has 12 residues. The ends lost 10 bases at V and 8 bases at J; junction bases unmatched: 7. Germline loops: CDR1 MDHEN, CDR2 SYDVKM. CDR3 region: CATLRGGDEQFF. The DNA of the CDR3 is TGTGCCACCCTCCGGGGGGGCGATGAGCAGTTCTTC.

This rearrangement joins TRBV27 to TRBJ2-7, with 7 bases aligning to TRBD2. V gave up 4 bases and J gave up 4 bases; unmatched junction bases: 7. The CDR3 is 14 residues long. The germline gives CDR1 MNHEY, CDR2 SMNVEV (reference sequence). The CDR3 sequence: CASSSRGLVYEQYF. DNA for the CDR3: TGTGCCAGCAGTTCCCGCGGACTAGTTTACGAGCAGTACTTC.